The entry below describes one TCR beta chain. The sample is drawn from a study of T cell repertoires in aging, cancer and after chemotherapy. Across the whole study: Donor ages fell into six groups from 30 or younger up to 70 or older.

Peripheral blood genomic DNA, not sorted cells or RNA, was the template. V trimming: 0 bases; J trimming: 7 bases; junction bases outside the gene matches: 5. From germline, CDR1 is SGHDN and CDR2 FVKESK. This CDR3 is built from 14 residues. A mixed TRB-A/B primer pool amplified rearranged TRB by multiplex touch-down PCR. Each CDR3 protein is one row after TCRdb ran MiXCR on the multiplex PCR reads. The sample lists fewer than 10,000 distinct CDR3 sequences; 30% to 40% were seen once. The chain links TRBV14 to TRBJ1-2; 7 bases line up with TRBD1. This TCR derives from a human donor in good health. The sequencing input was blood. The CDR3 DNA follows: TGTGCCAGCAGCCAAGAACAGGGGAAGTTTGGCTACACCTTC. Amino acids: CASSQEQGKFGYTF. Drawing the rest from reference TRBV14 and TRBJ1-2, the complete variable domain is EAGVTQFPSHSVIEKGQTVTLRCDPISGHDNLYWYRRVMGKEIKFLLHFVKESKQDESGMPNNRFLAERTGGTYSTLKVQPAELEDSGVYFCASSQEQGKFGYTFGSGTRLTVV.